This T cell receptor (beta chain) was retrieved from a study of blood T cell repertoires in COVID-19. Trimming removed 2 bases at V and 8 bases at J, with 13 bases between. The CDR3 runs 14 residues. CDR1 is LGHNT, CDR2 FRNRAP, per germline. TCRdb's table, derived via immunoSEQ multiplex PCR, lists solely in-frame clones and lacks some. The sample shows about 270,000 clones, roughly 93% of them seen only once. The source material was PBMCs or T cells enriched from blood (not recorded which). The chain uses TRBV12-5 and TRBJ1-3, with D maybe TRBD1 (5 bases). This receptor was obtained from a woman in her thirties or forties with acute COVID-19. In DNA form, the CDR3 reads TGTGCTAGTGGTTTGTTCGGCGGGGCCCACACCATATATTTT. Translation: CASGLFGGAHTIYF.